These 4 T cell receptor beta chains were sequenced from one sample in a study of T cells in Graves' hyperthyroidism and ophthalmopathy. Template material for amplifying TCR beta CDR3 regions consisted of RNA transcripts. An initial round of RT-PCR targeting the TCR CDR3 relied on the HTBI primer set. TCRdb ran MiXCR on the multiplex PCR reads and lists one entry per CDR3 protein. Of 480,000 or so distinct CDR3 sequences in the sample, over 45% are singletons; the top ten hold around two fifths. The sample consisted of peripheral blood or thyroid tissue (not recorded which). All receptors derive from an adult woman with Graves' disease, either hyperthyroidism or ophthalmopathy (not recorded which).

The rearrangement uses TRBV14 and TRBJ1-5; D is ambiguous. The V gene lost 3 bases and the J gene lost 4 bases, with 13 bases spanning the gap. The CDR3 has 15 residues. Looked up from germline, CDR1 is SGHDN and CDR2 is FVKESK. CDR3 bases: TGTGCCAGCAGCCATGGATCCGGAGGGAATCAGCCCCAGCATTTT. Its translation is CASSHGSGGNQPQHF.

This chain joins TRBV12-3 or TRBV12-4 and TRBJ1-2; 10 bases are a match to TRBD1. The CDR3 extends over 15 amino acids. Trimming cost V 5 bases and J 6 bases; bases outside gene matches: 9. Here the CDR3 DNA reads TGTGCCAGCAGTCTGTTGGGACAGGGGTTGGATGGCTACACCTTC. This gives the protein CASSLLGQGLDGYTF.

The CDR3 spells CSSLGPYEQYF. Here the CDR3 DNA reads TGCAGCTCGCTCGGGCCCTACGAGCAGTACTTC. This chain links TRBV29-1 with TRBJ2-7; D unclear. This CDR3 spans 11 amino acids. Trimming removed 8 bases from V and 2 bases from J, with 10 bases in between. CDR1 is SQVTM, CDR2 ANQGSEA, per germline.

This sequence joins TRBV4-1 and TRBJ2-7; D remains ambiguous. The CDR3 is made up of 13 amino acids. Germline-derived CDR1 and CDR2 are MGHRA and YSYEKL. The V gene lost 4 bases and the J gene lost 5 bases, with 12 bases spanning the gap. The CDR3 spells CASSRERANEQYF. CDR3 nucleotides: TGCGCCAGCAGCCGAGAGAGAGCGAACGAGCAGTACTTC.